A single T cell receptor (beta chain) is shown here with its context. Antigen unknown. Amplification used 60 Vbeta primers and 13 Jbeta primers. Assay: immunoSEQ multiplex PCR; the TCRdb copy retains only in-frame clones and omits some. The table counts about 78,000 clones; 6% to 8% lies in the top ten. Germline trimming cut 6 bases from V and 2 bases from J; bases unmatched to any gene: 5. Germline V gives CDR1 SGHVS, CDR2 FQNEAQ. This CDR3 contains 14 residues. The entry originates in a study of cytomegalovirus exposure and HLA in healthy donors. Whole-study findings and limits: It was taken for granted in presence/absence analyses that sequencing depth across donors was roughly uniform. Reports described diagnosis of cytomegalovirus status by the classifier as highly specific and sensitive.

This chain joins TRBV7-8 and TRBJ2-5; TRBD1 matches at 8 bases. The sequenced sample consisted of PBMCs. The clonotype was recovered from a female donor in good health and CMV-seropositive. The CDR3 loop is CASRIDRGQETQYF. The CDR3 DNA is TGTGCCAGCAGGATAGACAGGGGACAAGAGACCCAGTACTTC.